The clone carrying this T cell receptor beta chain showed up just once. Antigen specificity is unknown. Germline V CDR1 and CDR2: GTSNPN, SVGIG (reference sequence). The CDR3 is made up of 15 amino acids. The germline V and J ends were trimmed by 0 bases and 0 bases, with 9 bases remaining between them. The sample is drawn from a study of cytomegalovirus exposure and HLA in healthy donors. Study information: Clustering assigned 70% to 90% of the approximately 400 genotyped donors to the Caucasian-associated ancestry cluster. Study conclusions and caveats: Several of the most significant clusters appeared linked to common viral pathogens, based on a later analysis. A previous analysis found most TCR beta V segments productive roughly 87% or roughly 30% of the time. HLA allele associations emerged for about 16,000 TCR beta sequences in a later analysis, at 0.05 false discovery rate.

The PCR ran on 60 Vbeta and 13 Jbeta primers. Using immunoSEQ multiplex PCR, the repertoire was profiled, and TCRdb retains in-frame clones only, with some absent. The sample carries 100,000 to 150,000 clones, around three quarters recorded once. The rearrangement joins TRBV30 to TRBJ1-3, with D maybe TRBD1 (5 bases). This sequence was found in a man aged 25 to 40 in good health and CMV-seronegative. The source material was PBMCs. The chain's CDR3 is CAWSVSGGSGNTIYF. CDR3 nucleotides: TGTGCCTGGAGTGTATCGGGGGGCTCTGGAAACACCATATATTTT.